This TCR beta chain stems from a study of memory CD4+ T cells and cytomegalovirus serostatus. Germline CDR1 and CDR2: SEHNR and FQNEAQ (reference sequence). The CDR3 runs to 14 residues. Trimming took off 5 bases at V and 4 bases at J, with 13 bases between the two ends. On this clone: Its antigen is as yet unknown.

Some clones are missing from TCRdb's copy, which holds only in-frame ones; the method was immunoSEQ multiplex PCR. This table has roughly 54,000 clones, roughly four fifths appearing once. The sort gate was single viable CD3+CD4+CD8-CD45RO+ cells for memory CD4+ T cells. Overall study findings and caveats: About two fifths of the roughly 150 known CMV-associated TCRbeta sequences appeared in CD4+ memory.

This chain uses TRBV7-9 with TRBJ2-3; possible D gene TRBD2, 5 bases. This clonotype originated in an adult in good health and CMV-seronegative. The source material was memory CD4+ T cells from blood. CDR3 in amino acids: CASSQNWESDTQYF. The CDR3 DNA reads TGTGCCAGCAGCCAGAACTGGGAGTCAGATACGCAGTATTTT.